One and the same sample provided the 4 T cell receptor beta chains below, sequenced in a study of blood T cell dynamics during melanoma immunotherapy. Time point described: week 3, after first cycle of checkpoint inhibitor. Clones were read by immunoSEQ multiplex PCR, and TCRdb kept only the in-frame ones, dropping some. Of around 15,000 clones in the sample, 94% were seen once. Source: effector memory CD8+ T cells from blood, taken from a patient treated with checkpoint blockade. These receptors were collected from a human donor with melanoma.

The rearrangement joins TRBV27 to TRBJ1-1; the D gene is possibly TRBD1 (6 bases). Germline V gene lookup returns CDR1 MNHEY and CDR2 SMNVEV (reference sequence). V lost 4 bases and J lost 6, with 18 bases in between. This CDR3 has 15 amino acids. CDR3 protein: CASSSSQDSTPEAFF. CDR3 bases: TGTGCCAGCAGTTCTTCCCAGGACAGCACCCCTGAAGCTTTCTTT.

A few counts support this clone. The gene calls are TRBV15 and TRBJ1-5; the D is unclear. From germline, CDR1 is LNHNV and CDR2 YYDKDF (reference sequence). This CDR3 has 11 residues. V dropped 3 bases and J dropped 15 bases, with 12 bases sitting between them. CDR3 region: CATSSAGAVHF. The DNA of the CDR3 is TGTGCCACCAGCAGTGCAGGCGCCGTGCATTTT.

The V and J genes are TRBV13 and TRBJ1-2; weak D call: TRBD1 (5 bases). The CDR3 extends over 13 amino acids. V was cut by 5 bases and J by 2 bases, with 9 bases left in between. Germline assignment: CDR1 PRHDT and CDR2 FYEKMQ (reference sequence). DNA for the CDR3: TGTGCCAGCAGCAGCTACAGGAACTATGGCTACACCTTC. Translating gives CASSSYRNYGYTF.

This chain joins TRBV28 and TRBJ1-4; TRBD1 matches 7 bases. After removal of 4 bases from V and 2 bases from J, the junction contained 4 bases not matched to a gene. CDR3 length: 15 amino acids. From germline, CDR1 is MDHEN and CDR2 SYDVKM. In DNA form, the CDR3 reads TGTGCCAGCAGTTCCCGGACAGGTACTAATGAAAAACTGTTTTTT. Translated: CASSSRTGTNEKLFF.